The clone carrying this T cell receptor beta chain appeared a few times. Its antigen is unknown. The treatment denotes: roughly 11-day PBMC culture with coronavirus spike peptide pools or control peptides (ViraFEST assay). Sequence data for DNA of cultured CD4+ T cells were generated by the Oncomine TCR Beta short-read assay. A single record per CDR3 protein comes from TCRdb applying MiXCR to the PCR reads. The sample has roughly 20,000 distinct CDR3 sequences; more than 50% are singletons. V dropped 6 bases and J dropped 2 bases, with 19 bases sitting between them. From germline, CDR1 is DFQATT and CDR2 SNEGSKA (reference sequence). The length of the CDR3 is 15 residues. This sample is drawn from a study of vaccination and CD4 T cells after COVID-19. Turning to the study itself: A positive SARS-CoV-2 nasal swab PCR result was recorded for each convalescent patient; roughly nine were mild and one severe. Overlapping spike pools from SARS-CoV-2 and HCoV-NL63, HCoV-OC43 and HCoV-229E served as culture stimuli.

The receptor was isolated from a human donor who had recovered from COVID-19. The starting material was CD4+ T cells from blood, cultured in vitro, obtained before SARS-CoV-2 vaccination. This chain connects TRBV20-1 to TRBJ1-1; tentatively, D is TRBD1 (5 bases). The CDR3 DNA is TGCAGTGCAAAGGTACCAGGGCCCCTTAACACTGAAGCTTTCTTT. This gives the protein CSAKVPGPLNTEAFF.